This entry concerns a single T cell receptor (beta chain). V lost 1 base, J lost 3 bases, and 5 bases stayed unmatched. Germline-derived CDR1 and CDR2 are SGHDT and YYEEEE. The CDR3 runs to 15 residues. Libraries were prepared by immunoSEQ multiplex PCR; TCRdb keeps only in-frame clonotypes and omits some of them. The data contain about 75,000 clones, around nine tenths of them singletons. The data were obtained in a study of blood T cell repertoires in COVID-19. Study-level background: Sources were T cells, B-cell-depleted T cells, or PBMCs; the material itself was cDNA or gDNA.

This chain uses TRBV5-6 with TRBJ1-2; 8 bases are shared with TRBD1. The source of this sequence is a human donor in a cohort sampled during active COVID-19. Sequencing was carried out using peripheral blood. The CDR3: CASSLWQGADYGYTF. DNA for the CDR3: TGTGCCAGCAGCTTGTGGCAGGGGGCGGACTATGGCTACACCTTC. The complete variable domain, with remaining parts taken from reference TRBV5-6 and TRBJ1-2, reads DAGVTQSPTHLIKTRGQQVTLRCSPKSGHDTVSWYQQALGQGPQFIFQYYEEEERQRGNFPDRFSGHQFPNYSSELNVNALLLGDSALYLCASSLWQGADYGYTFGSGTRLTVV.